This paragraph covers one T cell receptor beta chain sequence. As processed by the authors: Amplifying reference gene primers gave estimates of nucleated cell counts. Clones were sequenced by immunoSEQ multiplex PCR, and TCRdb holds only the in-frame ones, with some missing. V, J and clone size reflect that table, while D and trimming were determined from the DNA. Of tens of thousands of clones in the sample, 82% were seen once. The sample is drawn from a study of blood T cell repertoires in COVID-19. Study background: Spain, Italy and the United States supplied samples that represented acute and convalescent COVID-19.

After removal of 0 bases from V and 5 bases from J, the junction contained 6 bases not matched to a gene. CDR1 is SGHRS, CDR2 YFSETQ, per germline. This CDR3 comprises 17 residues. The material sequenced was peripheral blood. The V and J genes are TRBV5-1 and TRBJ2-2; TRBD1 aligns across 11 bases. The clonotype was recovered from a woman in her sixties with acute or convalescent COVID-19. CDR3 sequence reads: CASSLADRGLFTGELFF. The CDR3 DNA follows: TGCGCCAGCAGCTTGGCGGACAGGGGGCTATTTACCGGGGAGCTGTTTTTT.